At least ten counts were recorded for the clone carrying this T cell receptor (beta chain). Its antigen is undetermined. V was shortened by 8 bases and J by 0 bases, with 13 bases between the two germline ends. Germline assignment: CDR1 MNHNS and CDR2 SASEGT. This CDR3 contains 15 residues. cDNA carried unique molecular identifiers, and a universal primer site was added by template switching. TCRdb fed the 5' RACE reads into MiXCR, producing one record per CDR3 protein. The table shows hundreds of thousands of distinct CDR3 sequences, with around 7.5% occurring only once. These data are taken from a study of identical twins. General study results and limits: In drawing conclusions, the study used cross-sectional statistical analysis and did not follow the same donors. For cord blood, abundant beta clonotypes had fewer insertions, unlike memory repertoires, which showed none.

Every sampled donor was Caucasian and healthy. These data were also filed under a second study, of yellow fever vaccine responses in identical twins.

Sequenced material: PBMCs. This chain connects TRBV6-1 to TRBJ1-4; the D gene is possibly TRBD1 (5 bases). The TCR sequence derives from a young woman in good health. CDR3 region: CASALLGATNEKLFF. CDR3 nucleotides: TGTGCCAGCGCCCTCCTGGGGGCAACTAATGAAAAACTGTTTTTT.